Below, 18 T cell receptor beta chains from the same sample are listed, as sequenced in a study of blood T cell repertoires in COVID-19. The table came from immunoSEQ multiplex PCR; TCRdb's copy has only in-frame clones and leaves some out. The table records 130,000 to 150,000 clones, more than 75% of them present only once. Source material: peripheral blood. All receptors come from a man aged 55 to 70 with acute or convalescent COVID-19.

V gene TRBV6-6 combines with J gene TRBJ2-7; possible D gene TRBD2, 5 bases. The CDR3 is 14 residues long. The V end lost 6 bases, the J end lost 3 bases, and 15 bases lay between the germline ends. From germline, CDR1 is MNHNY and CDR2 SVGAGI (reference sequence). DNA for the CDR3: TGTGCCAGCAGACTACTAGGACTGAACTACGAGCAGTACTTC. The encoded protein is CASRLLGLNYEQYF.

This rearrangement joins TRBV7-2 to TRBJ1-5; 9 bases map to TRBD1. The V gene's germline CDR1 is SGHTA and CDR2 FQGNSA. Trimming at V came to 5 bases and at J to 6 bases, leaving 2 bases not matched to a gene. The CDR3 covers 13 residues. The CDR3 loop is CASSLDRGQPQHF. CDR3 DNA: TGTGCCAGCAGCCTGGACAGGGGTCAGCCCCAGCATTTT.

The chain carries TRBV30 and TRBJ2-1; D is ambiguous. CDR1 is GTSNPN and CDR2 is SVGIG in the germline V gene (reference sequence). Trimming shortened V by 2 bases and J by 7 bases, and 9 bases separated the two germline ends. The CDR3 consists of 12 residues. The DNA of the CDR3 is TGTGCCTGGAGTCCCCAAGCAAATGAGCAGTTCTTC. This encodes CAWSPQANEQFF. Supplemented by reference TRBV30 and TRBJ2-1, the full variable domain reads SQTIHQWPATLVQPVGSPLSLECTVEGTSNPNLYWYRQAAGRGLQLLFYSVGIGQISSEVPQNLSASRPQDRQFILSSKKLLLSDSGFYLCAWSPQANEQFFGPGTRLTVL.

The rearrangement links TRBV5-4 to TRBJ2-7, with TRBD2 matching over 7 bases. The trim removed 3 bases at V and 4 bases at J, leaving 7 bases unmatched. The CDR3 contains 14 residues. Germline V gene data show CDR1 as SGHNT and CDR2 as YYREEE (reference sequence). CDR3 sequence (DNA): TGTGCCAGCAGCTCCGGACTAGTAACGTACGAGCAGTACTTC. Its translation: CASSSGLVTYEQYF.

The chain has TRBV4-1 and TRBJ1-1; D is unresolved. Germline loops: CDR1 MGHRA, CDR2 YSYEKL. The CDR3 sequence is 14 residues long. Trimming took off 2 bases at V and 0 bases at J, with 7 bases between the two ends. The CDR3 protein is CASSQRVMNTEAFF. The CDR3 DNA reads TGCGCCAGCAGCCAACGGGTCATGAACACTGAAGCTTTCTTT.

CDR3 region: CATRTQGITDTQYF. In DNA form, the CDR3 reads TGTGCCACCAGAACCCAGGGGATCACAGATACGCAGTATTTT. The chain joins TRBV15 to TRBJ2-3, with D perhaps TRBD1 (6 bases). Germline V lookup: CDR1 LNHNV, CDR2 YYDKDF (reference sequence). The length of the CDR3 is 14 residues. The V gene lost 6 bases and the J gene lost 2 bases, with 12 bases spanning the gap.

The chain joins TRBV19 to TRBJ2-1; D is unclear. CDR3 length: 12 residues. V was pared by 0 bases and J by 7 bases, with 4 bases between. Per germline, CDR1 LNHDA and CDR2 SQIVND (reference sequence). The CDR3 DNA follows: TGTGCCAGTAGTATAGATCGGAATGAGCAGTTCTTC. Amino acids: CASSIDRNEQFF.

The chain recombines TRBV5-1 with TRBJ1-1; D call uncertain. Germline V gives CDR1 SGHRS, CDR2 YFSETQ. Trimming cost V 3 bases and J 3 bases, with 18 bases left between them. CDR3 length: 16 amino acids. Here the CDR3 DNA reads TGCGCCAGCAGCTCGACCGGACCTTTCGGGGACACTGAAGCTTTCTTT. Amino acids: CASSSTGPFGDTEAFF.

A few counts support this clone. This chain's CDR3 is CASSTQGYEQYF. The CDR3 DNA follows: TGTGCCAGCAGTACACAGGGCTACGAGCAGTACTTC. The chain recombines TRBV28 with TRBJ2-7, with a possible D match to TRBD1 (6 bases). The ends were cut back, 5 bases at V and 3 bases at J, with 8 bases in the middle. Per germline, CDR1 MDHEN and CDR2 SYDVKM. This CDR3 spans 12 amino acids.

The chain links TRBV7-6 to TRBJ2-7; 12 bases align to TRBD2. The CDR3 is 17 amino acids. Germline CDR1 reads SGHVS; CDR2 reads FNYEAQ. With V trimmed by 5 bases and J by 6 bases, 14 bases remained unmatched. The CDR3 loop is CASSLSPLAGGPVEQYF. CDR3 bases: TGTGCCAGCAGCCTGAGCCCTCTAGCGGGAGGGCCGGTCGAGCAGTACTTC. Complete variable domain (other parts from reference TRBV7-6 and TRBJ2-7): GAGVSQSPRYKVTKRGQDVALRCDPISGHVSLYWYRQALGQGPEFLTYFNYEAQQDKSGLPNDRFSAERPEGSISTLTIQRTEQRDSAMYRCASSLSPLAGGPVEQYFGPGTRLTVT.

This chain uses TRBV30 with TRBJ1-6; tentatively, D is TRBD1 (5 bases). The V end was cut by 3 bases, the J end by 9 bases, with 12 bases between. CDR3 length equals 13 residues. Germline-derived CDR1 and CDR2 are GTSNPN and SVGIG (reference sequence). CDR3 region: CAWRPGWGSPLHF. Written as DNA, the CDR3 is TGTGCCTGGAGACCAGGGTGGGGTTCACCCCTCCACTTT.

The chain has TRBV28 and TRBJ1-1; 10 nucleotides align to TRBD1. The CDR3 extends over 16 amino acids. Per the germline V gene, CDR1 is MDHEN and CDR2 is SYDVKM. V shed 4 bases, J shed 3 bases, and the junction held 8 bases outside the gene matches. Here the CDR3 reads CASSSPTGGWDTEAFF. The CDR3 DNA follows: TGTGCCAGCAGTTCGCCGACAGGGGGCTGGGACACTGAAGCTTTCTTT.

This sequence joins TRBV11-3 and TRBJ2-7; weak D call: TRBD1 (6 bases). The CDR3 has 13 amino acids. Trimming shortened V by 8 bases and J by 6 bases, and 17 bases separated the two germline ends. Germline values: CDR1 SGHNT, CDR2 YENEEA. The CDR3 sequence: CASSADRKREQYF. Here the CDR3 DNA reads TGTGCCAGCTCCGCTGACAGGAAACGCGAGCAGTACTTC.

The J gene is TRBJ1-4, the V gene TRBV18; 9 bases map to TRBD1. J gave up 8 bases and V 6 bases, and 7 bases lay outside the gene matches. CDR3 length: 14 amino acids. Germline CDR1 and CDR2: KGHSH and LQKENI. The CDR3 loop reads CASSLGTGQEKLFF. The CDR3 DNA follows: TGTGCCAGCTCCCTAGGGACAGGGCAAGAAAAACTGTTTTTT.

V and J are TRBV19 and TRBJ2-5; possibly TRBD1 for D (5 bases). V was cut by 6 bases and J by 1 base, with 9 bases left in between. The CDR3 runs to 13 residues. Germline CDR1 and CDR2: LNHDA and SQIVND (reference sequence). The CDR3 nucleotides read TGTGCCAGTAGCTTTGACAGCCAAGAGACCCAGTACTTC. It is translated as CASSFDSQETQYF. Variable domain in full (rest from reference TRBV19 and TRBJ2-5): DGGITQSPKYLFRKEGQNVTLSCEQNLNHDAMYWYRQDPGQGLRLIYYSQIVNDFQKGDIAEGYSVSREKKESFPLTVTSAQKNPTAFYLCASSFDSQETQYFGPGTRLLVL.

V usage is TRBV7-9 and J usage is TRBJ2-7; 8 nucleotides line up with TRBD2. The CDR3 consists of 15 residues. V lost 5 bases and J lost 2; bases outside the gene matches: 8. Germline CDR1 is SEHNR and CDR2 is FQNEAQ (reference sequence). In DNA, the CDR3 is TGTGCCAGCAGCCCACCCGGTAGCGGGACCTACGAGCAGTACTTC. Its protein is CASSPPGSGTYEQYF.

The DNA for the CDR3 is TGTGCCAGCAGCTTAGATGAAGGACTAGCGGATGATTACACAGATACGCAGTATTTT. Translation gives CASSLDEGLADDYTDTQYF. This chain joins TRBV11-3 and TRBJ2-3; TRBD2 matches 10 bases. The CDR3 has 19 residues. The V gene end was trimmed by 0 bases and the J gene end by 2 bases; junction bases not matched to a gene: 11. Germline loops: CDR1 SGHNT, CDR2 YENEEA.

For the CDR3, the DNA is TGCGCCAGCAGTCGCGGTAGCACAGATACGCAGTATTTT. It yields the protein CASSRGSTDTQYF. The rearrangement uses TRBV5-1 and TRBJ2-3; D not resolved. The CDR3 length is 13 residues. The V end was cut by 5 bases, the J end by 0 bases, with 7 bases between. Germline V CDR1 and CDR2: SGHRS, YFSETQ.